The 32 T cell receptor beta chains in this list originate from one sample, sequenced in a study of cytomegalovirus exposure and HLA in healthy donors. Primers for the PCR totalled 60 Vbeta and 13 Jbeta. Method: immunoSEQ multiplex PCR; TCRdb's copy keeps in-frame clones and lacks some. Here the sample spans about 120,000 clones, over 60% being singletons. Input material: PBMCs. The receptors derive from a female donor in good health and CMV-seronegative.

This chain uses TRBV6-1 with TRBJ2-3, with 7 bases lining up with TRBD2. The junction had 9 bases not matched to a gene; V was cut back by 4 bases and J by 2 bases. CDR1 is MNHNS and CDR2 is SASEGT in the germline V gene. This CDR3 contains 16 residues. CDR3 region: CASSAGGGAFTDTQYF. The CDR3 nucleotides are TGTGCCAGCAGTGCCGGGGGAGGGGCGTTCACAGATACGCAGTATTTT.

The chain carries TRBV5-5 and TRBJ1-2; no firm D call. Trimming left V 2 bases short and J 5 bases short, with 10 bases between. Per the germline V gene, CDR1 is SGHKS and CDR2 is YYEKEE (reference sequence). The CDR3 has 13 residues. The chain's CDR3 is CASSLTGSYGYTF. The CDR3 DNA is TGTGCCAGCAGCTTAACGGGATCTTATGGCTACACCTTC.

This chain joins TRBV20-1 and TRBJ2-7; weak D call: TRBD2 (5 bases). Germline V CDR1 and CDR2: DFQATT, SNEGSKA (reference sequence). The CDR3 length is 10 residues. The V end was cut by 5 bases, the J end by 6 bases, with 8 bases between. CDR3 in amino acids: CSARRGEQYF. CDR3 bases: TGCAGTGCTCGCCGGGGCGAGCAGTACTTC.

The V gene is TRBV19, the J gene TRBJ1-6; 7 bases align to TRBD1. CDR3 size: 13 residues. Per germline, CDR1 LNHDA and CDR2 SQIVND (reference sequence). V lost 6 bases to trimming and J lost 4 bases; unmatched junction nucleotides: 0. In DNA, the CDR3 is TGTGCCAGTAGGGGACAGTATAATTCACCCCTCCACTTT. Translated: CASRGQYNSPLHF.

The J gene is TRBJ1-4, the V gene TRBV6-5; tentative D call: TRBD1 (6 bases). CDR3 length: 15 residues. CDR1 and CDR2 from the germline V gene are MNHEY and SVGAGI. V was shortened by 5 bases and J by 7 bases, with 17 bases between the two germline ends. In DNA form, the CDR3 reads TGTGCCAGCAGTCGCTCGGACAGAAGAGGTGAAAAACTGTTTTTT. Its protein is CASSRSDRRGEKLFF.

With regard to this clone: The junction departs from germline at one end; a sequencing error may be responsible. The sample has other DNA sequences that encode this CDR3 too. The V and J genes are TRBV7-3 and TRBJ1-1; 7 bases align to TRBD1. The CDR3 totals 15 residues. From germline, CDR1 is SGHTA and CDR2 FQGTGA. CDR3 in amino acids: CASSADRVLNTEAFF. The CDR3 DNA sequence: TGTGCCAGCAGCGCTGACAGGGTCCTGAACACCGAAGCTTTCTTT. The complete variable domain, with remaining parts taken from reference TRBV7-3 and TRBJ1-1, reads GAGVSQTPSNKVTEKGKYVELRCDPISGHTALYWYRQSLGQGPEFLIYFQGTGAADDSGLPNDRFFAVRPEGSVSTLKIQRTERGDSAVYLCASSADRVLNTEAFFGQGTRLTVV.

The CDR3 protein is CASNPGTHYEQYF. The CDR3 nucleotides are TGTGCCAGTAATCCCGGAACCCACTACGAGCAGTACTTC. The chain uses TRBV19 and TRBJ2-5, with D unclear. The last part of the DNA fits TRBJ2-7 better; the J call may be wrong. CDR3 length: 13 amino acids. Germline loops: CDR1 LNHDA, CDR2 SQIVND (reference sequence).

This chain's CDR3 is CASSLRETNYGYTF. The CDR3 DNA reads TGTGCCAGCAGTTTGCGGGAGACTAACTATGGCTACACCTTC. The rearrangement links TRBV6-5 to TRBJ1-2, with unresolved D. The length of the CDR3 is 14 residues. V was shortened by 4 bases and J by 0 bases, with 9 bases between the two germline ends. Germline V gene sequence: CDR1 MNHEY, CDR2 SVGAGI.

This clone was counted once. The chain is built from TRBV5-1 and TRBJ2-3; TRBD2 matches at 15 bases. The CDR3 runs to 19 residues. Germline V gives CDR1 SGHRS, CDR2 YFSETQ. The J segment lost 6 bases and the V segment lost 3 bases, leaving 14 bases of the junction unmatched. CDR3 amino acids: CASSYGTSGRPYRGDTQYF. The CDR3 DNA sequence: TGCGCCAGCAGCTACGGGACTAGCGGGAGGCCGTATCGAGGGGATACGCAGTATTTT.

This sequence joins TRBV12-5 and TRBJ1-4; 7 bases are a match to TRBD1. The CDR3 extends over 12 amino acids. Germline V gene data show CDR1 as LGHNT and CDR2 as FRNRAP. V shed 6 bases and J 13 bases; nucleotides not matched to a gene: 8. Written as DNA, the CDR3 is TGTGCTAGTGGCCCAGCCCAGGGGGGACTGTTTTTT. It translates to CASGPAQGGLFF.

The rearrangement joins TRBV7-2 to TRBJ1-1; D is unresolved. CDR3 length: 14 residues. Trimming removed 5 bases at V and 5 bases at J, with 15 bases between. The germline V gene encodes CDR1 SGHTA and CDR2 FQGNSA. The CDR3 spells CASSPRRAGTEAFF. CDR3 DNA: TGTGCCAGCAGCCCCCGACGGGCGGGGACTGAAGCTTTCTTT. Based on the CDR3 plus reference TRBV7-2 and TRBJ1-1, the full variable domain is GAGVSQSPSNKVTEKGKDVELRCDPISGHTALYWYRQSLGQGLEFLIYFQGNSAPDKSGLPSDRFSAERTGGSVSTLTIQRTQQEDSAVYLCASSPRRAGTEAFFGQGTRLTVV.

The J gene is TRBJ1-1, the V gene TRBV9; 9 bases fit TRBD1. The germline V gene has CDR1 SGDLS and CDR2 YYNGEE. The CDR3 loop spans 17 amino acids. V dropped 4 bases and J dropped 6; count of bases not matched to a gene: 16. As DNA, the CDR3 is TGTGCCAGCAGCTCCCCGGGACAGGGATATGGGGAGGCTGAAGCTTTCTTT. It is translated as CASSSPGQGYGEAEAFF.

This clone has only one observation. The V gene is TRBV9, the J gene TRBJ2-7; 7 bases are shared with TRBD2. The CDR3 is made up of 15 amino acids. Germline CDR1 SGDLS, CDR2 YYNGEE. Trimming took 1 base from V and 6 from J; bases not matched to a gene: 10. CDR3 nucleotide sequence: TGTGCCAGCAGCGTACATCACCGGGGGGAGACCGAGCAGTACTTC. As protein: CASSVHHRGETEQYF.

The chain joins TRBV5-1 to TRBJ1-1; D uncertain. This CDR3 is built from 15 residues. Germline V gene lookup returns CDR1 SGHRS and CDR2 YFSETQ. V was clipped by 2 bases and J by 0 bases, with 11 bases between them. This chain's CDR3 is CASSFTAGVNTEAFF. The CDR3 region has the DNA TGCGCCAGCAGCTTCACGGCCGGAGTGAACACTGAAGCTTTCTTT. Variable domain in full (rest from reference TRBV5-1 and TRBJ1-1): KAGVTQTPRYLIKTRGQQVTLSCSPISGHRSVSWYQQTPGQGLQFLFEYFSETQRNKGNFPGRFSGRQFSNSRSEMNVSTLELGDSALYLCASSFTAGVNTEAFFGQGTRLTVV.

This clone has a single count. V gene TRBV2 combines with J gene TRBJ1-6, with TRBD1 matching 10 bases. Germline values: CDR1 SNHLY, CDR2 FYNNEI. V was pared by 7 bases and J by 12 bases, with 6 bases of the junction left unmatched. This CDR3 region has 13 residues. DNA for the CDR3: TGTGCCAGCACCCGCGGACAGGGGGTACCCCTCCACTTT. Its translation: CASTRGQGVPLHF.

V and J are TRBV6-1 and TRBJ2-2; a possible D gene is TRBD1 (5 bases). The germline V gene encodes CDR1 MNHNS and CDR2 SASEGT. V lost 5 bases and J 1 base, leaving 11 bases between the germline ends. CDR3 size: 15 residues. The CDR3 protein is CASSKRGRNTGELFF. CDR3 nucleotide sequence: TGTGCCAGCAGTAAAAGGGGCCGGAACACCGGGGAGCTGTTTTTT.

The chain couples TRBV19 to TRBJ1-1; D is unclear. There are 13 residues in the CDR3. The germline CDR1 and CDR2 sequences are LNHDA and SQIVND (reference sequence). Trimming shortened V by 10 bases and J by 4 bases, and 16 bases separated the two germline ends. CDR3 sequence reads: CATREEAVTEAFF. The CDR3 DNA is TGTGCCACTCGGGAGGAGGCCGTCACTGAAGCTTTCTTT.

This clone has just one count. CDR3: CASNLAGVGNQPQHF. The CDR3, as DNA: TGTGCCAGCAACCTTGCGGGGGTTGGCAATCAGCCCCAGCATTTT. The V call is TRBV5-5, the J call TRBJ1-5; weak D call: TRBD1 (5 bases). Trimming pared 6 bases from V and 2 bases from J, leaving 15 bases between. The CDR3 has 15 residues. Looked up from germline, CDR1 is SGHKS and CDR2 is YYEKEE (reference sequence). The variable domain in full, with the rest retrieved from reference TRBV5-5 and TRBJ1-5, is DAGVTQSPTHLIKTRGQQVTLRCSPISGHKSVSWYQQVLGQGPQFIFQYYEKEERGRGNFPDRFSARQFPNYSSELNVNALLLGDSALYLCASNLAGVGNQPQHFGDGTRLSIL.

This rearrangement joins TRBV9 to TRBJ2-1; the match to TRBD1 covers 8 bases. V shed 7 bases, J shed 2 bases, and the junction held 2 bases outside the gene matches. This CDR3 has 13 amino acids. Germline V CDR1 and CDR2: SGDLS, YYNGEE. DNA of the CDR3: TGTGCCAGCTCGGACAGGGCCTACAATGAGCAGTTCTTC. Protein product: CASSDRAYNEQFF. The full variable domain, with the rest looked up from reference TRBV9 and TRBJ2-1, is DSGVTQTPKHLITATGQRVTLRCSPRSGDLSVYWYQQSLDQGLQFLIQYYNGEERAKGNILERFSAQQFPDLHSELNLSSLELGDSALYFCASSDRAYNEQFFGPGTRLTVL.

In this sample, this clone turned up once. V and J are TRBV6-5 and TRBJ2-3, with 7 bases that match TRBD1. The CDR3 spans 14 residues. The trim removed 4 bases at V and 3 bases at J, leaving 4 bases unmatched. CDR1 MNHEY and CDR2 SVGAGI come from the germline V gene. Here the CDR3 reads CASSSDRDTDTQYF. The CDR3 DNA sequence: TGTGCCAGCAGTTCCGACAGGGATACAGATACGCAGTATTTT.

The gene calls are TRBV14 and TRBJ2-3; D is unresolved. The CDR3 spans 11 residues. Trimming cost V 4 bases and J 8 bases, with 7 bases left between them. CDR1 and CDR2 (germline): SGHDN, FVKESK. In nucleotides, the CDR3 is TGTGCCAGCAGCCCATCGGGTACGCAGTATTTT. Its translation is CASSPSGTQYF.

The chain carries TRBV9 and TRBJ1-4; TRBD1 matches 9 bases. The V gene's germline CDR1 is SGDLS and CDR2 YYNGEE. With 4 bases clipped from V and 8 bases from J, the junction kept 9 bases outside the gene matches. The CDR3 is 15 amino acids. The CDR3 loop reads CASSPRQGVGEKLFF. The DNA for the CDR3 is TGTGCCAGCAGCCCCCGACAGGGGGTTGGAGAAAAACTGTTTTTT. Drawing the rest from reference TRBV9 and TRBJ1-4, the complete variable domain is DSGVTQTPKHLITATGQRVTLRCSPRSGDLSVYWYQQSLDQGLQFLIQYYNGEERAKGNILERFSAQQFPDLHSELNLSSLELGDSALYFCASSPRQGVGEKLFFGSGTQLSVL.

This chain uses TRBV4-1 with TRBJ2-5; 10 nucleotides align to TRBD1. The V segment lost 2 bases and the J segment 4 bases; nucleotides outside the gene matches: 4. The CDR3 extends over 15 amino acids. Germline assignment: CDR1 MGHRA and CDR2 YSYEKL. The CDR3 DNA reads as TGCGCCAGCAGCCAAACGACAGGGGGCTTAGAGACCCAGTACTTC. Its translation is CASSQTTGGLETQYF.

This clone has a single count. CDR3 DNA sequence: TGCGCCAGCAGCTTGGCCACGACTGTTAAAAACACTGAAGCTTTCTTT. Its protein is CASSLATTVKNTEAFF. J is TRBJ1-1 and V is TRBV5-1, with no clear D. V lost 0 bases and J 2 bases, leaving 14 bases between the germline ends. The CDR3 extends over 16 amino acids. Germline V gene sequence: CDR1 SGHRS, CDR2 YFSETQ.

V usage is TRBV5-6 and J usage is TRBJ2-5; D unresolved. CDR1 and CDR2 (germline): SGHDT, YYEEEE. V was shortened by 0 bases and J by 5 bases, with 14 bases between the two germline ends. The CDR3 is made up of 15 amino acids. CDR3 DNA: TGTGCCAGCAGCTTGGCGTACCCCTCGGTGGAGACCCAGTACTTC. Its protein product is CASSLAYPSVETQYF.

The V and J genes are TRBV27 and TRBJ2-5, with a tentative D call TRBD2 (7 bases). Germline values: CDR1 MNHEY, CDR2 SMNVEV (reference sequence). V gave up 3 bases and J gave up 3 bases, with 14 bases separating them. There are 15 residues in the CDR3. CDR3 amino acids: CASSFLGGREETQYF. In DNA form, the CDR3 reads TGTGCCAGCAGTTTCCTAGGGGGGAGGGAAGAGACCCAGTACTTC.

In DNA, the CDR3 is TGTGCCAGTTCGGACAGCAGCAATCAGCCCCAGCATTTT. This codes for CASSDSSNQPQHF. The chain has TRBV19 and TRBJ1-5; maybe TRBD1 (6 bases). With 8 bases removed from V and 1 base from J, the gap between germline ends came to 9 bases. CDR3 size: 13 residues. Per the germline V gene, CDR1 is LNHDA and CDR2 is SQIVND (reference sequence).

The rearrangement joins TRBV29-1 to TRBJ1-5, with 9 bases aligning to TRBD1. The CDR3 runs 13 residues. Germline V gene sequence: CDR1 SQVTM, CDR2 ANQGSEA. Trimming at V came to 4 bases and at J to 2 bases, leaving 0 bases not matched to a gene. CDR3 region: CSVGQGGNQPQHF. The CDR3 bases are TGCAGCGTTGGACAGGGGGGCAATCAGCCCCAGCATTTT.

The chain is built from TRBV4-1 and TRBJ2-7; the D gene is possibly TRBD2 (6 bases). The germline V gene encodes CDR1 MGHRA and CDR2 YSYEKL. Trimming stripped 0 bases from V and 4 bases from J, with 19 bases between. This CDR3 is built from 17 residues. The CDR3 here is CASSQDTVDGGLYEQYF. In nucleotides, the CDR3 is TGCGCCAGCAGCCAAGACACAGTGGACGGGGGTTTGTACGAGCAGTACTTC.

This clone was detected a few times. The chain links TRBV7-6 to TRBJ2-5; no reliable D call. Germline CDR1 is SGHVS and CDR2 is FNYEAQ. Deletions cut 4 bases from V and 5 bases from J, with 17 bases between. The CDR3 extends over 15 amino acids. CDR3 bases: TGTGCCAGCAGCTCCCATCCATATGCACTGGAGACCCAGTACTTC. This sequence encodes CASSSHPYALETQYF.

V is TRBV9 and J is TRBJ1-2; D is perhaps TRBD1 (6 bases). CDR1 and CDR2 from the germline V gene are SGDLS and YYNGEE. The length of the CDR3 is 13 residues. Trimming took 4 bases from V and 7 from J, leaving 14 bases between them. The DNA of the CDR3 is TGTGCCAGCAGCCCGCGACAGGTCGGTGGCTACACCTTC. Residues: CASSPRQVGGYTF.

The CDR3 sequence: CASSSRDRNTGELFF. CDR3 DNA sequence: TGTGCCAGCAGTTCCAGAGACAGAAACACCGGGGAGCTGTTTTTT. This chain connects TRBV6-5 to TRBJ2-2, with D perhaps TRBD1 (5 bases). Germline V gene lookup returns CDR1 MNHEY and CDR2 SVGAGI. The V end was cut by 4 bases, the J end by 2 bases, with 11 bases between. The CDR3 sequence is 15 residues long.